This T cell receptor (beta chain) stems from a study of T cell repertoires in cytomegalovirus infection. Study at large: CMV epitopes, recently identified HLA-C-restricted and well-studied HLA-B-restricted, were used. In public TCR beta signatures, there were indications of both CMV infection and matching HLA type.

In this sample, this clonotype turned up a few times. Its cognate antigen is unknown. Via MiXCR, TCRdb re-called the reads, giving one row per CDR3 protein. Here the sample spans fewer than 900,000 distinct CDR3 sequences, 29% being singletons. This CDR3 region has 14 residues. V lost 4 bases and J 3 bases, leaving 12 bases between the germline ends. The germline V gene encodes CDR1 MNHEY and CDR2 SMNVEV (reference sequence). Study outcomes and limitations: Ex vivo, HLA-C-restricted CMV-specific TCR beta clonotypes prevailed over the rest of the response. Pooled public TCR beta family frequency picked out CMV carriers with the relevant HLA.

The chain uses TRBV27 and TRBJ1-1; D gene unclear. The sequence was obtained from a human donor in good health (CMV status not recorded). Some clones in this sample may be carry-over from other donors' samples. The sample was cultured CD8+ T cells from PBMCs, taken from culture after CMV antigen stimulation. The CDR3 DNA is TGTGCCAGCAGTTCGGGTCGACCTGACACTGAAGCTTTCTTT. Translated, it gives CASSSGRPDTEAFF.